This entry is about one TCR beta chain. Its antigen is not known. The V gene's germline CDR1 is GTSNPN and CDR2 SVGIG (reference sequence). V lost 0 bases, J lost 2 bases, and 10 bases lay in between. The CDR3 has 14 residues. This specimen belongs to a study of shared clonotypes between healthy human individuals. Background on the study: Per donor, CD8 memory used one plate, CD8 naive used two, CD4 memory used three and CD4 naive used three. Notes on the study in general: Sampling involved blood alone; tissue repertoires likely differ. With several donors compared, approximately 5% of naive CD4 clonotypes were shared.

Naive CD8 isolation took CD45RO-negative cells positively selected for CCR7 and excluded terminally differentiated effector memory CD45RA+ cells. In the authors' methods: ImmunoSEQ sequences covered only the junction and lacked quality scores; filtering therefore differed. Produced via immunoSEQ multiplex PCR; TCRdb's table is partial and in-frame only. The DNA was the basis for D and trimming; V, J and clone size are from that table. Found here are around 2,100,000 clones, approximately 94% of them singletons; the top ten hold roughly 1.2%. The sequenced material came from naive CD8+ T cells sorted from blood. The sequence was collected from a man aged 18 to 35 in good health. This chain links TRBV30 with TRBJ2-5; D uncertain. CDR3 in DNA: TGTGCCTGGAGTGTGATTGAGGATCAAGAGACCCAGTACTTC. Protein sequence: CAWSVIEDQETQYF. Looking up the rest from reference TRBV30 and TRBJ2-5 gives the full variable domain: SQTIHQWPATLVQPVGSPLSLECTVEGTSNPNLYWYRQAAGRGLQLLFYSVGIGQISSEVPQNLSASRPQDRQFILSSKKLLLSDSGFYLCAWSVIEDQETQYFGPGTRLLVL.